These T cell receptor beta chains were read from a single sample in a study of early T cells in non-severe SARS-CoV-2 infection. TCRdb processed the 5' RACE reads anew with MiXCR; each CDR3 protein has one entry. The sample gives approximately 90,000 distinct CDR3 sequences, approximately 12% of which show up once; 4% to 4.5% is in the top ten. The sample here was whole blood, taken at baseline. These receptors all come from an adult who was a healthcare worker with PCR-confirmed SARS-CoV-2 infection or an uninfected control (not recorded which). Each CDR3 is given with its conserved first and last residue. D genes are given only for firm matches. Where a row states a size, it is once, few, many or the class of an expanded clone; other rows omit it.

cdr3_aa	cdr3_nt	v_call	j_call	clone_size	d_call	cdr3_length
CASSSRRGSNQPQHF	TGTGCCAGCAGCTCCCGACGGGGTAGCAATCAGCCCCAGCATTTT	TRBV5-8	TRBJ1-5	few	NA	15
CASSLGQAATEAFF	TGTGCCAGCAGCTTAGGACAGGCGGCCACTGAAGCTTTCTTT	TRBV7-9	TRBJ1-1	few	NA	14
CASSGDRRRTDAQYF	TGTGCCAGCAGCGGCGACAGGCGCAGGACAGATGCGCAGTATTTT	TRBV7-9	TRBJ2-3	few	NA	15
CAISRTGDEQFF	TGTGCCATCAGTCGTACAGGGGATGAGCAGTTCTTC	TRBV10-3	TRBJ2-1	NA	TRBD1	12
CSASLRQGYEQYF	TGCAGTGCTAGTCTCCGACAGGGCTACGAGCAGTACTTC	TRBV20-1	TRBJ2-7	many	TRBD1	13
CASTQLGGARGGNTEAFF	TGTGCCAGCACCCAACTAGGGGGCGCGCGCGGGGGGAACACTGAAGCTTTCTTT	TRBV12-3/TRBV12-4	TRBJ1-1	many	TRBD1	18
CASRTVYEQYF	TGTGCCAGTAGGACAGTCTACGAGCAGTACTTC	TRBV6-1	TRBJ2-7	NA	NA	11
CATSAGQGDRANEKLFF	TGTGCCACCAGTGCGGGACAGGGTGATCGGGCTAATGAAAAACTGTTTTTT	TRBV24-1	TRBJ1-4	NA	TRBD1	17
CATSPTGTSNTGELFF	TGTGCCACCTCCCCCACCGGGACTAGCAACACCGGGGAGCTGTTTTTT	TRBV10-3	TRBJ2-2	many	TRBD2	16
CASSPRDRGSEQYF	TGTGCCAGCAGCCCCCGGGACAGGGGGAGCGAGCAGTACTTC	TRBV5-5	TRBJ2-7	few	TRBD1	14
CASSAAGGAWQYF	TGTGCCAGCAGCGCCGCAGGGGGCGCGTGGCAGTACTTC	TRBV9	TRBJ2-7	few	TRBD1	13
CAWSRGIGEKLFF	TGTGCCTGGAGCCGGGGGATTGGCGAAAAACTGTTTTTT	TRBV30	TRBJ1-4	once	NA	13
CASSPSGNEQYF	TGTGCCAGCAGCCCTAGCGGGAACGAGCAGTACTTC	TRBV3-1	TRBJ2-7	NA	TRBD2	12
CSARSVSQRRQPQHF	TGCAGTGCCAGGTCTGTCAGCCAGAGACGTCAGCCCCAGCATTTT	TRBV20-1	TRBJ1-5	NA	NA	15
CASSYASSYNEQFF	TGTGCCAGCAGCTATGCTAGCTCCTACAATGAGCAGTTCTTC	TRBV7-9	TRBJ2-1	few	NA	14
CASRTSLSGQPQHF	TGTGCCAGCAGGACTTCCCTCTCAGGGCAGCCCCAGCATTTT	TRBV2	TRBJ1-5	NA	NA	14